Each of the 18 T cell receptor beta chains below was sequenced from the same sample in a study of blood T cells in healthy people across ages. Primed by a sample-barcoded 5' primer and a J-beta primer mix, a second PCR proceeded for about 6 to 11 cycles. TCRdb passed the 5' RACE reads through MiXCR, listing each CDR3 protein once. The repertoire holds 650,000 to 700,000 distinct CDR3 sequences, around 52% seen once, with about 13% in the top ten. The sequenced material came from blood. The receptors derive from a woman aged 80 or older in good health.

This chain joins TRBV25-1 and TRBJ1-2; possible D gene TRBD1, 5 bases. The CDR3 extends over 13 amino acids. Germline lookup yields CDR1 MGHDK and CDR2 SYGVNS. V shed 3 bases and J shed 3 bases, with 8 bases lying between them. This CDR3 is CASSDTGHYGYTF. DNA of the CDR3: TGTGCCAGCAGTGATACAGGACACTATGGCTACACCTTC.

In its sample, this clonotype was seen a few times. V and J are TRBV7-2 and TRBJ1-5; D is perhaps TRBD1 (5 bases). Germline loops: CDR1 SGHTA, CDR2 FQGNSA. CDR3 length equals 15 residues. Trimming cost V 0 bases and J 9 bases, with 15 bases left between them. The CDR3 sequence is CASSLASTGSTPQHF. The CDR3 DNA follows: TGTGCCAGCAGCTTAGCGAGCACAGGCTCAACGCCCCAGCATTTT.

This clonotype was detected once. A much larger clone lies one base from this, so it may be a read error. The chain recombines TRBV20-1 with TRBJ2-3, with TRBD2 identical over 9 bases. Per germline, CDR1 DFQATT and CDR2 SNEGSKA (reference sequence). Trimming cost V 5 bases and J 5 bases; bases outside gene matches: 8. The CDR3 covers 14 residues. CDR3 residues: CSARSGGPVDTQYF. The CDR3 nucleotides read TGCAGTGCTCGGAGCGGGGGGCCCGTAGATACGCAGTATTTT.

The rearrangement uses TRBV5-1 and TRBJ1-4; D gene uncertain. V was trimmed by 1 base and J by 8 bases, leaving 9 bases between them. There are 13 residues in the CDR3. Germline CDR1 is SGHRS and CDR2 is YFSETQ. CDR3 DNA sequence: TGCGCCAGCAGCTTGCAGCCACGAGAAAAACTGTTTTTT. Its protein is CASSLQPREKLFF.

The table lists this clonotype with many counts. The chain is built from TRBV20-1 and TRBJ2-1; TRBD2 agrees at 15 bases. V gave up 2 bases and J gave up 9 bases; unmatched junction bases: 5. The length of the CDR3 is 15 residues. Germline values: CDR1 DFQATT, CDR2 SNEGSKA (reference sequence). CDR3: CSARLGLAGGREQFF. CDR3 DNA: TGCAGTGCTAGACTCGGACTAGCGGGAGGGCGTGAGCAGTTCTTC.

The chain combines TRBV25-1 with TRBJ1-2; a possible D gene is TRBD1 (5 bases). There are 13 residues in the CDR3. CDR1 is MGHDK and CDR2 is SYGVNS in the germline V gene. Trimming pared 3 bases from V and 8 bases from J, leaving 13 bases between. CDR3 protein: CASSEQGRGGYTF. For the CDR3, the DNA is TGTGCCAGCAGTGAGCAGGGCAGAGGGGGCTACACCTTC.

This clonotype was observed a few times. The CDR3 spells CASSWAGKQYF. In nucleotides, the CDR3 is TGTGCCAGCAGTTGGGCAGGGAAGCAGTACTTC. The chain uses TRBV6-2 or TRBV6-3 and TRBJ2-4, with TRBD1 as a possible D gene (5 bases). V was shortened by 4 bases and J by 13 bases, with 11 bases between the two germline ends. In germline, CDR1 is MNHEY, CDR2 SVGEGT. This CDR3 region has 11 residues.

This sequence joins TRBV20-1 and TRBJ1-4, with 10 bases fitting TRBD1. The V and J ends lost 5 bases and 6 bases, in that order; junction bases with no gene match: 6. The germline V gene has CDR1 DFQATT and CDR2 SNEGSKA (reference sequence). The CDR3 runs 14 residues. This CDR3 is CSAPAGTGDEKLFF. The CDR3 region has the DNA TGCAGTGCTCCTGCCGGGACAGGGGATGAAAAACTGTTTTTT.

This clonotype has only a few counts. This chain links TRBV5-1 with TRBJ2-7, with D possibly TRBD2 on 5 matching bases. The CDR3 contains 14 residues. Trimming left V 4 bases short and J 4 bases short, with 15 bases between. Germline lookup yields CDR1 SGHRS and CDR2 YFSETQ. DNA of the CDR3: TGCGCCAGCAGCCTTTCCGGACTCCCTTACGAGCAGTACTTC. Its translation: CASSLSGLPYEQYF.

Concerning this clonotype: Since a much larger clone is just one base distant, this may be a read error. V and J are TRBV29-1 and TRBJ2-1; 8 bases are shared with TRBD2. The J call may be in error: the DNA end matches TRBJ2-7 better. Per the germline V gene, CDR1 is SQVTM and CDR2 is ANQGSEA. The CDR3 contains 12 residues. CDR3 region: CSVVAGYNEQYF. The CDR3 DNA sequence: TGCAGCGTTGTAGCGGGGTACAATGAGCAGTACTTC.

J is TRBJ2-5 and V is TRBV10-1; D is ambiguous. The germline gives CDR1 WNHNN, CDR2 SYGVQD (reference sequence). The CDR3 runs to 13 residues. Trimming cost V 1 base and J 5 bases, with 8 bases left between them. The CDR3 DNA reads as TGCGCCAGCAGTGAGTGGCCTTGGGAGACCCAGTACTTC. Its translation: CASSEWPWETQYF.

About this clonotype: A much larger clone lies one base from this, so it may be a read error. The CDR3 DNA sequence: TGTGCCAGCAGTTACTCGAGCTGGGAGGGATCAACAAATGAGCAGTACTTC. It encodes CASSYSSWEGSTNEQYF. The chain employs TRBV6-5 and TRBJ2-5; 7 nucleotides agree with TRBD2. The CDR3 is made up of 17 amino acids. J was trimmed by 11 bases and V by 0 bases; bases with no gene match: 18. The germline CDR1 and CDR2 sequences are MNHEY and SVGAGI.

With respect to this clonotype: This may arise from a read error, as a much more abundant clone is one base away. The CDR3 bases are TGTGCCAGCAGCCAAATCCACTGCGAGCAGTACTTC. Protein sequence: CASSQIHCEQYF. The chain links TRBV3-1 to TRBJ2-7, with D unclear. The germline V and J ends were trimmed by 2 bases and 6 bases, with 8 bases remaining between them. CDR1 and CDR2 (germline): LGHDT, YNNKEL (reference sequence). There are 12 residues in the CDR3.

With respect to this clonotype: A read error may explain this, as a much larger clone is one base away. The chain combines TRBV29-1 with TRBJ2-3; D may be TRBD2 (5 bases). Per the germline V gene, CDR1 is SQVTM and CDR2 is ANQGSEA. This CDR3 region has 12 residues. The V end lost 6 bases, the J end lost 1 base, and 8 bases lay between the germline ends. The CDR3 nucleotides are TGCAGCGTCTGGACTGGCACAGATACGCAGTATTTT. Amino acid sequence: CSVWTGTDTQYF.

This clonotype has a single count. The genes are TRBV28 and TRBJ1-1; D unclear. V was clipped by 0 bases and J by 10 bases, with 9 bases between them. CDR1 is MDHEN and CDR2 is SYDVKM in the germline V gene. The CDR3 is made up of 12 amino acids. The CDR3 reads CASSLWGKRAFF. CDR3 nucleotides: TGTGCCAGCAGTTTATGGGGGAAACGAGCTTTCTTT.

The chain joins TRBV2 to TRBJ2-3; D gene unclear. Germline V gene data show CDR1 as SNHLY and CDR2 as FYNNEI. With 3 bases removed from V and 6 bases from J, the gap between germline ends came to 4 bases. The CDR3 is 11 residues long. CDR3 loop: CASSDVDTQYF. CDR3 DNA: TGTGCCAGCAGTGATGTCGATACGCAGTATTTT.

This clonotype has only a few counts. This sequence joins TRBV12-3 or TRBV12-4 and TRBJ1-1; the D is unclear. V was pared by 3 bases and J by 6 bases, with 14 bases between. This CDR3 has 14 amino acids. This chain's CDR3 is CASSLTYLGAEAFF. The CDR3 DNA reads TGTGCCAGCAGTTTGACGTACTTGGGCGCTGAAGCTTTCTTT.

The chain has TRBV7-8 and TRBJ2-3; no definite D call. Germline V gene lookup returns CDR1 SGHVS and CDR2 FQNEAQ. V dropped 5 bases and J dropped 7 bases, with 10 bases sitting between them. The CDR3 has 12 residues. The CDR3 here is CASSADLNTQYF. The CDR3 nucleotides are TGTGCCAGCAGCGCTGACTTAAATACGCAGTATTTT.